These T cell receptor beta chains were read from a single sample in a study of TIL therapy for anti-PD-1-resistant metastatic lung cancer. Using immunoSEQ multiplex PCR, the repertoire was profiled, and TCRdb retains in-frame clones only, with some absent. The sample lists tens of thousands of clones; about 86% were seen once. The material sequenced was blood, taken at baseline. The source is a person aged 25-85 years with non-small cell lung cancer. CDR3s include the opening cysteine and the closing phenylalanine or tryptophan. D genes are given only for firm matches. Some rows mark clone size as missing; the rest say once, few, many or name a class of expanded clone.

v_call	d_call	clone_size	j_call	cdr3_nt	cdr3_aa
TRBV7-9	.	.	TRBJ2-3	TGTGCCAGCAGCTCGCCCCCGGGTGCTAGCACAGATACGCAGTATTTT	CASSSPPGASTDTQYF
TRBV6-2/TRBV6-3	TRBD1	.	TRBJ2-1	TGTGCCAGCAGTTACCTTCAGGGGGCGCGAGTCTGGGTTGACAATGAGCAGTTCTTC	CASSYLQGARVWVDNEQFF
TRBV6-6	TRBD1	.	TRBJ2-7	TGTGCCAGCAGTTACCCACCGAACAGGGGTAACTACGAGCAGTACTTC	CASSYPPNRGNYEQYF
TRBV19	TRBD1	few	TRBJ1-3	TGTGCCAGTAGTTTCCGGACAGGCCTCTCTGGAAACACCATATATTTT	CASSFRTGLSGNTIYF
TRBV6-5	.	.	TRBJ1-5	TGTGCCAGCAGTTATGGAATAGGCCGAGACCAGCCCCAGCATTTT	CASSYGIGRDQPQHF
TRBV4-3	TRBD1	.	TRBJ2-7	TGCGCCAGCAGCCATCGGACAGGGGGCTACGAGCAGTACTTC	CASSHRTGGYEQYF
TRBV10-2	.	few	TRBJ2-5	TGCGCCAGCAGTGAGTCTTGGGGTGGCGAGACCCAGTACTTC	CASSESWGGETQYF
TRBV4-1	.	.	TRBJ2-5	TGCGCCAGCAGCCAAGATTTGGCGCCCCATGAGACCCAGTACTTC	CASSQDLAPHETQYF
TRBV5-8	.	.	TRBJ1-5	TGTGCCAGCAGCTTGTTGACCTTAGGCAATCAGCCCCAGCATTTT	CASSLLTLGNQPQHF
TRBV7-8	.	.	TRBJ1-4	TGTGCCAGCAGCCTCCGGACGCCAGAGAATGAAAAACTGTTTTTT	CASSLRTPENEKLFF
TRBV27	TRBD2	.	TRBJ2-7	TGTGCCAGCAGTTTGACCCTAGCGGGAGACGAGCAGTACTTC	CASSLTLAGDEQYF
TRBV7-9	TRBD1	.	TRBJ2-3	TGTGCCAGCAGCCCATGGACAGGGGCGGCGGGAGATCCAGATACGCAGTATTTT	CASSPWTGAAGDPDTQYF
TRBV15	TRBD2	.	TRBJ2-1	TGTGCCACCAGCAGAGATCTAGCGGGGGGGCCGGGTGAGCAGTTCTTC	CATSRDLAGGPGEQFF
TRBV15	TRBD1	.	TRBJ1-3	TGTGCCACCAGCTGGACGACAGGGACTGGAAACACCATATATTTT	CATSWTTGTGNTIYF
TRBV6-5	TRBD2	.	TRBJ2-5	TGTGCCAGCAGTTCGCAGGCTAGCGGTGAGACCCAGTACTTC	CASSSQASGETQYF
TRBV4-3	TRBD1	.	TRBJ2-7	TGCGCCAGCAGCCAAGACGAAATGACAGGGGTCATATACGAGCAGTACTTC	CASSQDEMTGVIYEQYF
TRBV4-2	TRBD2	.	TRBJ2-7	TGTGCCAGCTCTGCTAGCGGAGGAGGTTCTGAGCAGTACTTC	CASSASGGGSEQYF
TRBV5-4	.	.	TRBJ2-3	TGTGCCAGCAGCTTGGAACCCGGAGATACGCAGTATTTT	CASSLEPGDTQYF
TRBV28	TRBD1	.	TRBJ1-6	TGTGCCAGCAACCCTCCGGGACAGGGGATGGATTCACCCCTCCACTTT	CASNPPGQGMDSPLHF
TRBV7-2	.	.	TRBJ2-7	TGTGCCAGCAGCGCCAGACTAGTGGGCGAGCAGTACTTC	CASSARLVGEQYF
TRBV2	.	.	TRBJ2-1	TGTGCCAGCGGCGGGGCCCGGGGCAATGAGCAGTTCTTC	CASGGARGNEQFF